This passage covers 8 T cell receptor beta chains from one sample sequenced in a study of T cell changes during pregnancy in multiple sclerosis. The method was immunoSEQ multiplex PCR; TCRdb's version includes in-frame clones alone and lacks a portion of them. The data show roughly 53,000 clones, about 88% seen once. The source material was CD8+ T cells from peripheral blood mononuclear cells, sampled before pregnancy. The receptors here all came from a female donor with multiple sclerosis, enrolled in a pregnancy study.

V and J are TRBV5-6 and TRBJ1-1; D unresolved. V dropped 4 bases and J dropped 7 bases, with 14 bases sitting between them. CDR1 SGHDT and CDR2 YYEEEE come from the germline V gene. The CDR3 length is 13 residues. In DNA form, the CDR3 reads TGTGCCAGCAGCCCGGGTATAGGTGGTGAAGCTTTCTTT. It is translated as CASSPGIGGEAFF.

This chain uses TRBV9 with TRBJ1-1; D gene uncertain. V was trimmed by 0 bases and J by 0 bases, leaving 9 bases between them. This CDR3 contains 15 residues. Germline V gene data show CDR1 as SGDLS and CDR2 as YYNGEE. The CDR3 loop is CASSVGATVNTEAFF. Written as DNA, the CDR3 is TGTGCCAGCAGCGTAGGAGCGACGGTGAACACTGAAGCTTTCTTT.

The rearrangement uses TRBV9 and TRBJ1-2, with a possible D match to TRBD1 (6 bases). V was trimmed by 6 bases and J by 10 bases, leaving 22 bases between them. Germline V gene sequence: CDR1 SGDLS, CDR2 YYNGEE. The CDR3 spans 14 residues. CDR3: CASTKEQGAGFYTF. DNA for the CDR3: TGTGCCAGCACAAAGGAACAGGGCGCTGGATTCTACACCTTC.

The chain has TRBV4-1 and TRBJ2-2; 12 nucleotides align to TRBD2. V was pared by 2 bases and J by 7 bases, with 5 bases of the junction left unmatched. Germline V lookup: CDR1 MGHRA, CDR2 YSYEKL. The CDR3 sequence is 16 residues long. CDR3 sequence: CASSQLAGGPDGELFF. The CDR3 nucleotides read TGCGCCAGCAGCCAACTAGCGGGGGGGCCGGACGGGGAGCTGTTTTTT.

This clone was detected once. The gene calls are TRBV25-1 and TRBJ2-7, with 10 bases fitting TRBD1. There are 12 residues in the CDR3. Per germline, CDR1 MGHDK and CDR2 SYGVNS. The junction had 5 bases not matched to a gene; V was cut back by 9 bases and J by 6 bases. CDR3 sequence: CASTGDRGEQYF. The CDR3 DNA reads TGTGCCAGTACTGGGGACAGGGGCGAGCAGTACTTC.

The V gene is TRBV14, the J gene TRBJ2-6; 7 bases are a match to TRBD1. The CDR3 is 18 residues long. Unmatched junction bases numbered 14, after V lost 5 bases and J lost 4 bases. The V gene's germline CDR1 is SGHDN and CDR2 FVKESK. The CDR3 nucleotides read TGTGCCAGCAGCTCACCGGGACAGCATGCATCCGGGGCCAACGTCCTGACTTTC. This encodes CASSSPGQHASGANVLTF.

This clone has a handful of counts. V is TRBV29-1 and J is TRBJ2-1; D is possibly TRBD1 (5 bases). The germline V gene has CDR1 SQVTM and CDR2 ANQGSEA. Trimming left V 0 bases short and J 0 bases short, with 12 bases between. CDR3 length: 16 amino acids. CDR3 coding DNA: TGCAGCGTTGAAGATCCAGGGATGAGCTCCTACAATGAGCAGTTCTTC. This gives the protein CSVEDPGMSSYNEQFF.

This clone was detected a few times. As DNA, the CDR3 is TGTGCCAGCAGCTTAGGGGAGGTTAACACTGAAGCTTTCTTT. Translating it yields CASSLGEVNTEAFF. The chain combines TRBV13 with TRBJ1-1; D not resolved. The germline V and J ends were trimmed by 0 bases and 2 bases, with 7 bases remaining between them. This CDR3 is 14 amino acids long. Germline loops: CDR1 PRHDT, CDR2 FYEKMQ (reference sequence).